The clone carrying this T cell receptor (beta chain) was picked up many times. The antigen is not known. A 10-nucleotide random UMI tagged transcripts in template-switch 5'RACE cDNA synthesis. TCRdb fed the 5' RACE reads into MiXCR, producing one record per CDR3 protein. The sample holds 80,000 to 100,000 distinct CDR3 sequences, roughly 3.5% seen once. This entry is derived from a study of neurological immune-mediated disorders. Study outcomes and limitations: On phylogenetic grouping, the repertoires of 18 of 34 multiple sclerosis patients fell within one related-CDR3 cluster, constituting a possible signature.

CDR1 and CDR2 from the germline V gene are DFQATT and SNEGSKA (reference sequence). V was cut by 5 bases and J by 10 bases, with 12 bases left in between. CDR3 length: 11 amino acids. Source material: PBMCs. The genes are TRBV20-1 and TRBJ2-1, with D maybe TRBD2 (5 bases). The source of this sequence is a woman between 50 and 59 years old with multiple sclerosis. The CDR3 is CSALLGLEQFF. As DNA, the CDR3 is TGCAGTGCTTTACTAGGGCTGGAGCAGTTCTTC.